The entry below gives a single T cell receptor beta chain sequence along with its context. This specimen belongs to a study of PD-1 blockade in classical Hodgkin lymphoma. TCRdb's copy holds only in-frame clones and misses some; the assay was immunoSEQ multiplex PCR. The data hold 15,000 to 20,000 clones, with roughly 90% observed a single time. The junction had 5 bases not matched to a gene; V was cut back by 1 base and J by 0 bases. Germline CDR1 MGHDK, CDR2 SYGVNS. The CDR3 spans 17 residues. Time point specified: newly diagnosed, previously untreated cHL patient sample. The rearrangement joins TRBV25-1 to TRBJ2-4, with 8 bases fitting TRBD1. Sequencing input: peripheral blood mononuclear cells (PBMCs). The receptor's source is a human donor with classical Hodgkin lymphoma. The DNA for the CDR3 is TGTGCCAGCAGTGAATCGGGGGACAGGTTAGCCAAAAACATTCAGTACTTC. Protein product: CASSESGDRLAKNIQYF.